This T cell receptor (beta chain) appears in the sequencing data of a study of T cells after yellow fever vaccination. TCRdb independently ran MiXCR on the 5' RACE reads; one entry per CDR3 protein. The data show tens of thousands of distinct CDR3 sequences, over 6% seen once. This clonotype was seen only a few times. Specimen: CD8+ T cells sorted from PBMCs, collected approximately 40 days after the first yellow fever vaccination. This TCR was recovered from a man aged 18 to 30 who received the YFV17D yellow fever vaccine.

This CDR3 reads CASSPDSAWETNEKLFF. The CDR3 coding sequence is TGTGCCAGCAGCCCTGACTCAGCCTGGGAAACTAATGAAAAACTGTTTTTT. The chain is built from TRBV27 and TRBJ1-4; D remains ambiguous. CDR3 size: 17 residues. Germline CDR1 reads MNHEY; CDR2 reads SMNVEV (reference sequence). V dropped 6 bases and J dropped 1 base, with 18 bases sitting between them.